The entry that follows covers one T cell receptor (beta chain) sequence. Its antigen is as yet unknown. These data originate in a study of graft-versus-host responses after intestinal transplantation. Study details: Recipients had transplants, and these were multivisceral, liver-intestinal, or isolated intestinal. Study-level findings and limits: Among recipient marrow samples, GvH clones were found; some appeared first in ileum or blood.

Per germline, CDR1 SGHTA and CDR2 FQGNSA. V lost 4 bases to trimming and J lost 5 bases, with 11 bases between them. This CDR3 is 13 amino acids long. Repertoires were generated with immunoSEQ multiplex PCR, while TCRdb's copy carries only in-frame clones and drops some. In the table there are about 85,000 clones, roughly 80% of which are singletons. Sequencing used unstimulated CD4+ T cells sorted from spleen or lymph node cells, obtained before intestinal transplant. This chain links TRBV7-2 with TRBJ2-5; TRBD1 is a possible D gene (6 bases). This receptor was identified in a human donor who received an intestinal transplant. The CDR3 region is CASSSQGWETQYF. Here the CDR3 DNA reads TGTGCCAGCAGCTCACAGGGATGGGAGACCCAGTACTTC.